This T cell receptor beta chain was sequenced during a study of T cell responses to AZD1222 COVID-19 vaccine. This clone was detected once. Its antigen is not known. CDR1 is MDHEN, CDR2 SYDVKM, per germline. Losses at the gene ends were 8 bases for V and 1 base for J; bases not matched to a gene: 4. The CDR3 has 15 residues. Sequencing used immunoSEQ multiplex PCR; TCRdb keeps in-frame clones, though not all of them. The data hold around 180,000 clones, with about 88% observed a single time. Findings of the study overall: Sampled repertoires all dated from after the peak T cell response.

The sequence was collected from an adult who received the AZD1222 COVID-19 vaccine. The material was peripheral blood, obtained 28 days after the second AZD1222 dose. The chain has TRBV28 and TRBJ2-7; 14 positions agree with TRBD2. The CDR3, as DNA: TGTGCCAGCGAAGGGACTAGCGGGAGATCCTACGAGCAGTACTTC. It translates to CASEGTSGRSYEQYF.